These T cell receptor beta chains were read from a single sample in a study of siplizumab effects on memory and regulatory T cells. Generated by immunoSEQ multiplex PCR, the TCRdb table keeps only in-frame clones and is missing some. Altogether about 110,000 clones are present, about 90% being singletons, with the ten largest covering about 0.75%. Material: Tregs sorted from blood. The receptors stem from a human donor in good health. The CDR3 runs from the conserved cysteine through the conserved F or W. The order of the fields is V gene, D gene, J gene, clone size, CDR3 protein, CDR3 DNA. A D gene is named only where the DNA matches it firmly. The size of a clone is reported for some rows only, either as once, few or many, or as a class for expanded clones.

v_gene: TRBV28
d_gene: NA
j_gene: TRBJ1-2
abundance: NA
CDR3aa: CASSLVVNYGYTF
CDR3nt: TGTGCCAGCAGTTTAGTAGTCAACTATGGCTACACCTTC

v_gene: TRBV2
d_gene: NA
j_gene: TRBJ2-1
abundance: NA
CDR3aa: CASSKGEQFF
CDR3nt: TGTGCCAGCAGTAAGGGTGAGCAGTTCTTC

v_gene: TRBV6-1
d_gene: TRBD1
j_gene: TRBJ2-7
abundance: NA
CDR3aa: CASSEAGTGSYEQYF
CDR3nt: TGTGCCAGCAGTGAAGCCGGGACAGGGTCCTACGAGCAGTACTTC

v_gene: TRBV20-1
d_gene: NA
j_gene: TRBJ2-7
abundance: few
CDR3aa: CSVRGTYEQYF
CDR3nt: TGCAGTGTTAGGGGCACCTACGAGCAGTACTTC

v_gene: TRBV27
d_gene: NA
j_gene: TRBJ2-1
abundance: NA
CDR3aa: CASSLLVGAAAEQFF
CDR3nt: TGTGCCAGCAGTTTATTGGTGGGGGCGGCAGCTGAGCAGTTCTTC

v_gene: TRBV5-1
d_gene: TRBD2
j_gene: TRBJ2-7
abundance: NA
CDR3aa: CASKGSLGRVDEQYF
CDR3nt: TGCGCCAGCAAAGGATCGCTCGGGAGGGTCGACGAGCAGTACTTC

v_gene: TRBV6-5
d_gene: NA
j_gene: TRBJ1-2
abundance: NA
CDR3aa: CASRLRGGYTF
CDR3nt: TGTGCCAGCAGGCTCAGGGGTGGCTACACCTTC

v_gene: TRBV5-4
d_gene: TRBD2
j_gene: TRBJ2-5
abundance: NA
CDR3aa: CASSRTSGGLETQYF
CDR3nt: TGTGCCAGCAGTCGGACTAGCGGGGGGTTAGAGACCCAGTACTTC

v_gene: TRBV14
d_gene: NA
j_gene: TRBJ2-3
abundance: few
CDR3aa: CASSPGLVRDTQYF
CDR3nt: TGTGCCAGCAGCCCGGGCCTTGTACGGGATACGCAGTATTTT

v_gene: TRBV7-9
d_gene: NA
j_gene: TRBJ2-1
abundance: NA
CDR3aa: CASSSGTGSYNEQFF
CDR3nt: TGTGCCAGCAGCTCCGGGACTGGCTCCTACAATGAGCAGTTCTTC

v_gene: TRBV7-9
d_gene: NA
j_gene: TRBJ2-1
abundance: NA
CDR3aa: CASSLQFDEQFF
CDR3nt: TGTGCCAGCAGCTTACAGTTTGATGAGCAGTTCTTC

v_gene: TRBV18
d_gene: TRBD1
j_gene: TRBJ2-1
abundance: NA
CDR3aa: CASSPKGAAGSHTFNEQFF
CDR3nt: TGTGCCAGCTCACCCAAGGGGGCCGCCGGAAGCCACACCTTCAATGAGCAGTTCTTC

v_gene: TRBV5-1
d_gene: TRBD2
j_gene: TRBJ2-1
abundance: NA
CDR3aa: CASRALAGGYYNEQFF
CDR3nt: TGCGCCAGCAGAGCCCTAGCGGGAGGATACTACAATGAGCAGTTCTTC

v_gene: TRBV18
d_gene: NA
j_gene: TRBJ2-5
abundance: NA
CDR3aa: CASSPPGVGETQYF
CDR3nt: TGTGCCAGCTCACCCCCAGGGGTTGGAGAGACCCAGTACTTC

v_gene: TRBV10-2
d_gene: NA
j_gene: TRBJ1-5
abundance: few
CDR3aa: CASSDGRGGQPQHF
CDR3nt: TGCGCCAGCAGTGACGGCAGGGGTGGGCAGCCCCAGCATTTT

v_gene: TRBV18
d_gene: TRBD1
j_gene: TRBJ2-7
abundance: NA
CDR3aa: CASSPGQGGEQYF
CDR3nt: TGTGCCAGCTCACCGGGACAGGGTGGAGAGCAGTACTTC

v_gene: TRBV10-3
d_gene: NA
j_gene: TRBJ2-1
abundance: NA
CDR3aa: CAISVSRDINEQFF
CDR3nt: TGTGCCATCTCAGTATCCAGGGATATCAATGAGCAGTTCTTC

v_gene: TRBV27
d_gene: NA
j_gene: TRBJ2-1
abundance: NA
CDR3aa: CASSLLGSGRLEQFF
CDR3nt: TGTGCCAGCAGTTTACTCGGTAGCGGACGCTTGGAGCAGTTCTTC

v_gene: TRBV6-5
d_gene: NA
j_gene: TRBJ2-3
abundance: NA
CDR3aa: CASKSTDTQYF
CDR3nt: TGTGCCAGCAAGAGTACAGATACGCAGTATTTT

v_gene: TRBV4-1
d_gene: NA
j_gene: TRBJ1-5
abundance: NA
CDR3aa: CASSQDRQQPQHF
CDR3nt: TGCGCCAGCAGCCAAGACCGACAACAGCCCCAGCATTTT

v_gene: TRBV5-8
d_gene: TRBD1
j_gene: TRBJ1-5
abundance: NA
CDR3aa: CASSLAGRGYQPQHF
CDR3nt: TGTGCCAGCAGCTTGGCCGGCAGGGGGTATCAGCCCCAGCATTTT

v_gene: TRBV6-1
d_gene: NA
j_gene: TRBJ1-3
abundance: once
CDR3aa: CASSEQGNTIYF
CDR3nt: TGTGCCAGCAGTGAACAGGGAAACACCATATATTTT

v_gene: TRBV10-3
d_gene: NA
j_gene: TRBJ2-1
abundance: NA
CDR3aa: CAAAPGTNDNEQFF
CDR3nt: TGTGCCGCCGCCCCCGGGACAAACGACAATGAGCAGTTCTTC

v_gene: TRBV2
d_gene: NA
j_gene: TRBJ2-7
abundance: NA
CDR3aa: CASRMTLSYEQYF
CDR3nt: TGTGCCAGCAGGATGACTCTTTCCTACGAGCAGTACTTC

v_gene: TRBV12-5
d_gene: NA
j_gene: TRBJ1-2
abundance: NA
CDR3aa: CASGLVRGLHGYTF
CDR3nt: TGTGCTAGTGGTTTGGTACGAGGGTTACATGGCTACACCTTC

v_gene: TRBV5-1
d_gene: NA
j_gene: TRBJ1-2
abundance: NA
CDR3aa: CASSPKNGQLYGYTF
CDR3nt: TGCGCCAGCAGTCCAAAAAACGGGCAGCTCTATGGCTACACCTTC

v_gene: TRBV11-1
d_gene: NA
j_gene: TRBJ2-7
abundance: NA
CDR3aa: CASSLLRFQTTEQYF
CDR3nt: TGTGCCAGCAGCTTGTTACGGTTTCAAACCACCGAGCAGTACTTC

v_gene: TRBV7-2
d_gene: NA
j_gene: TRBJ2-4
abundance: NA
CDR3aa: CASSSHPNKHSQYF
CDR3nt: TGTGCCAGCAGCTCGCACCCAAATAAACATTCTCAGTACTTC

v_gene: TRBV18
d_gene: TRBD2
j_gene: TRBJ2-5
abundance: NA
CDR3aa: CASSLGLAGETQYF
CDR3nt: TGTGCCAGCTCACTTGGACTAGCGGGAGAGACCCAGTACTTC

v_gene: TRBV27
d_gene: NA
j_gene: TRBJ1-5
abundance: few
CDR3aa: CASSLKRRVDQPQHF
CDR3nt: TGTGCCAGCAGTTTAAAACGGAGAGTTGATCAGCCCCAGCATTTT

v_gene: TRBV6-6
d_gene: TRBD1
j_gene: TRBJ2-7
abundance: NA
CDR3aa: CASSYGTGSGEQYF
CDR3nt: TGTGCCAGCAGTTACGGGACAGGGTCGGGCGAGCAGTACTTC

v_gene: TRBV6-6
d_gene: NA
j_gene: TRBJ2-7
abundance: few
CDR3aa: CASSPPRHEQYF
CDR3nt: TGTGCCAGCAGTCCCCCCAGGCACGAGCAGTACTTC

v_gene: TRBV6-1
d_gene: TRBD1
j_gene: TRBJ2-2
abundance: once
CDR3aa: CASVPDRVTGELFF
CDR3nt: TGTGCCAGCGTCCCGGACAGGGTCACCGGGGAGCTGTTTTTT

v_gene: TRBV2
d_gene: NA
j_gene: TRBJ1-1
abundance: NA
CDR3aa: CARAGQMNTEAFF
CDR3nt: TGTGCCCGGGCGGGCCAGATGAACACTGAAGCTTTCTTT

v_gene: TRBV6-5
d_gene: NA
j_gene: TRBJ2-5
abundance: NA
CDR3aa: CASSPTQETQYF
CDR3nt: TGTGCCAGCAGCCCCACACAAGAGACCCAGTACTTC

v_gene: TRBV4-2
d_gene: NA
j_gene: TRBJ2-7
abundance: NA
CDR3aa: CASSPWIRGSYEQYF
CDR3nt: TGTGCCAGCAGCCCGTGGATAAGAGGGTCCTACGAGCAGTACTTC

v_gene: TRBV5-1
d_gene: NA
j_gene: TRBJ2-7
abundance: NA
CDR3aa: CASAARSSATLSSYEQYF
CDR3nt: TGCGCCAGCGCTGCGCGCAGCTCAGCCACTTTAAGCTCCTACGAGCAGTACTTC

v_gene: TRBV29-1
d_gene: NA
j_gene: TRBJ1-1
abundance: NA
CDR3aa: CSVDSSGYDTEAFF
CDR3nt: TGCAGCGTTGATAGTTCGGGTTACGACACTGAAGCTTTCTTT

v_gene: TRBV15
d_gene: TRBD1
j_gene: TRBJ1-2
abundance: NA
CDR3aa: CATSRGDRGDYGYTF
CDR3nt: TGTGCCACCAGCAGGGGGGACAGGGGCGACTATGGCTACACCTTC

v_gene: TRBV6-5
d_gene: TRBD1
j_gene: TRBJ1-2
abundance: NA
CDR3aa: CASSSGQEYGYTF
CDR3nt: TGTGCCAGCAGTTCGGGACAGGAATATGGCTACACCTTC

v_gene: TRBV5-4
d_gene: NA
j_gene: TRBJ2-5
abundance: NA
CDR3aa: CASSPGYQETQYF
CDR3nt: TGTGCCAGCAGCCCAGGATACCAAGAGACCCAGTACTTC

v_gene: TRBV6-5
d_gene: NA
j_gene: TRBJ1-2
abundance: NA
CDR3aa: CASSFHLNYGYTF
CDR3nt: TGTGCCAGCAGTTTCCACCTAAACTATGGCTACACCTTC

v_gene: TRBV29-1
d_gene: NA
j_gene: TRBJ2-2
abundance: NA
CDR3aa: CSVLANTGELFF
CDR3nt: TGCAGCGTTCTAGCAAACACCGGGGAGCTGTTTTTT

v_gene: TRBV18
d_gene: NA
j_gene: TRBJ2-7
abundance: once
CDR3aa: CASSPPWGSSYEQYF
CDR3nt: TGTGCCAGCTCCCCCCCCTGGGGTTCTTCCTACGAGCAGTACTTC

v_gene: TRBV18
d_gene: TRBD1
j_gene: TRBJ1-1
abundance: once
CDR3aa: CASSPRTGVALAFF
CDR3nt: TGTGCCAGCTCACCGCGGACAGGGGTCGCCTTAGCTTTCTTT

v_gene: TRBV6-1
d_gene: NA
j_gene: TRBJ1-5
abundance: NA
CDR3aa: CASSEGPGAQNQPQHF
CDR3nt: TGTGCCAGCAGTGAAGGGCCAGGGGCGCAGAATCAGCCCCAGCATTTT

v_gene: TRBV10-2
d_gene: NA
j_gene: TRBJ2-2
abundance: NA
CDR3aa: CASSGYRDTGELFF
CDR3nt: TGCGCCAGCAGTGGGTACAGGGACACCGGGGAGCTGTTTTTT

v_gene: TRBV18
d_gene: NA
j_gene: TRBJ2-5
abundance: NA
CDR3aa: CASSPGRGGETQYF
CDR3nt: TGTGCCAGCTCACCGGGCAGGGGTGGAGAGACCCAGTACTTC

v_gene: TRBV29-1
d_gene: TRBD1
j_gene: TRBJ1-4
abundance: NA
CDR3aa: CSGRQGSEKLFF
CDR3nt: TGCAGCGGGAGACAGGGTAGCGAAAAACTGTTTTTT

v_gene: TRBV2
d_gene: TRBD1
j_gene: TRBJ2-3
abundance: NA
CDR3aa: CASGTARGGTDTQYF
CDR3nt: TGTGCCAGCGGGACAGCTAGAGGGGGCACAGATACGCAGTATTTT

v_gene: TRBV11-2
d_gene: NA
j_gene: TRBJ2-5
abundance: NA
CDR3aa: CASSSLGVATETQYF
CDR3nt: TGTGCCAGCAGCTCCCTGGGAGTAGCAACGGAGACCCAGTACTTC

v_gene: TRBV5-1
d_gene: NA
j_gene: TRBJ1-2
abundance: NA
CDR3aa: CASSAGEGLRGYTF
CDR3nt: TGCGCCAGCAGCGCCGGAGAAGGTTTGAGAGGCTACACCTTC

v_gene: TRBV5-6
d_gene: NA
j_gene: TRBJ1-6
abundance: once
CDR3aa: CASSATANSPLHF
CDR3nt: TGTGCCAGCAGCGCGACGGCTAATTCACCCCTCCACTTT

v_gene: TRBV19
d_gene: NA
j_gene: TRBJ2-2
abundance: NA
CDR3aa: CASSIVAANTGELFF
CDR3nt: TGTGCCAGTAGTATTGTAGCGGCGAACACCGGGGAGCTGTTTTTT

v_gene: TRBV20-1
d_gene: NA
j_gene: TRBJ1-4
abundance: NA
CDR3aa: CSAALNEKLFF
CDR3nt: TGCAGTGCGGCTTTGAATGAAAAACTGTTTTTT

v_gene: TRBV2
d_gene: NA
j_gene: TRBJ1-6
abundance: NA
CDR3aa: CAIPLIPAYNSPLHF
CDR3nt: TGTGCCATCCCGCTTATACCGGCTTATAATTCACCCCTCCACTTT

v_gene: TRBV6-1
d_gene: NA
j_gene: TRBJ2-5
abundance: NA
CDR3aa: CASSPPGTQETQYF
CDR3nt: TGTGCCAGCAGCCCTCCCGGGACGCAAGAGACCCAGTACTTC

v_gene: TRBV7-9
d_gene: TRBD1
j_gene: TRBJ2-2
abundance: NA
CDR3aa: CASSSPGTGNTGELFF
CDR3nt: TGTGCCAGCAGCTCGCCCGGGACAGGGAACACCGGGGAGCTGTTTTTT

v_gene: TRBV4-1
d_gene: TRBD2
j_gene: TRBJ2-5
abundance: NA
CDR3aa: CASSRSGRGETQYF
CDR3nt: TGCGCCAGCAGCCGTAGCGGGAGAGGTGAGACCCAGTACTTC

v_gene: TRBV6-5
d_gene: NA
j_gene: TRBJ1-6
abundance: NA
CDR3aa: CASRNGNSPLHF
CDR3nt: TGTGCCAGCAGAAATGGAAATTCACCCCTCCACTTT